The 17 T cell receptor beta chains given below trace back to one sample, sequenced in a study of T cells expressing NK-cell markers. After re-calling the 5' RACE reads, TCRdb lists one entry per CDR3 protein, DNA absent. The listing contains hundreds of thousands of distinct CDR3 sequences. Sequencing used blood T cells: a sorted CD56 or NKG2C T cell subset, CD4+ or CD8+ T cells, or bulk PBMC T cells (not recorded which). These receptors all stem from a man between 18 and 69 years old in good health.

CDR3 in amino acids: CASSYRKNTGELFF. V is TRBV2 and J is TRBJ2-2; TCRdb designates TRBD1, a call that cannot be tested without DNA. This CDR3 has 14 amino acids. Germline loops: CDR1 SNHLY, CDR2 FYNNEI.

V and J are TRBV25-1 and TRBJ2-1. The CDR3 sequence is 15 residues long. In germline, CDR1 is MGHDK, CDR2 SYGVNS. The CDR3 is CASSAQEVAYNEQFF. The full variable domain, its missing parts supplied by reference TRBV25-1 and TRBJ2-1, is EADIYQTPRYLVIGTGKKITLECSQTMGHDKMYWYQQDPGMELHLIHYSYGVNSTEKGDLSSESTVSRIRTEHFPLTLESARPSHTSQYLCASSAQEVAYNEQFFGPGTRLTVL.

The chain has TRBV6-6 and TRBJ2-4. The germline V gene has CDR1 MNHNY and CDR2 SVGAGI (reference sequence). This CDR3 comprises 13 residues. This chain's CDR3 is CATQTQPKNIQYF.

This chain links TRBV19 with TRBJ2-3; TCRdb lists TRBD1, though no DNA is available to test this call. This CDR3 contains 16 residues. Germline V gives CDR1 LNHDA, CDR2 SQIVND (reference sequence). This chain's CDR3 is CASSPQLTGGTDTQYF.

V and J are TRBV12-3 or TRBV12-4 and TRBJ2-2; absent DNA, TCRdb's TRBD1 call cannot be checked. The CDR3 sequence is 14 residues long. Here the CDR3 reads CASRLAGGYGELFF.

This sequence joins TRBV20-1 and TRBJ1-4. Germline CDR1 is DFQATT and CDR2 is SNEGSKA (reference sequence). The CDR3 has 14 residues. The CDR3 protein is CSARGDTGGEKLFF.

The J gene is TRBJ1-2, the V gene TRBV10-3; TCRdb designates TRBD1, a call that cannot be tested without DNA. The CDR3 sequence is 15 residues long. Germline V lookup: CDR1 ENHRY, CDR2 SYGVKD. The CDR3 here is CAISENLGVLYGYTF.

The chain combines TRBV5-1 with TRBJ2-3; TCRdb names TRBD1, which stays unverified in the absence of DNA. This CDR3 comprises 15 residues. CDR1 is SGHRS, CDR2 YFSETQ, per germline. This CDR3 reads CASSSGGQGADTQYF.

The chain combines TRBV6-2 or TRBV6-3 with TRBJ2-5; TCRdb reports TRBD1, a call that lacks DNA to check it against. The length of the CDR3 is 16 residues. The germline gives CDR1 MNHEY, CDR2 SVGEGT. CDR3 protein: CASSPGQGSYQETQYF.

The chain links TRBV3-1 to TRBJ2-2; checking the TCRdb D call of TRBD1 is not possible without DNA. Germline lookup yields CDR1 LGHDT and CDR2 YNNKEL (reference sequence). This CDR3 comprises 16 residues. CDR3 residues: CASSPYRGPNTGELFF.

This chain connects TRBV2 to TRBJ2-2; TCRdb's D call of TRBD1 is untestable without DNA. The germline V gene has CDR1 SNHLY and CDR2 FYNNEI. This CDR3 is 14 amino acids long. The CDR3 reads CASRHGTVTGELFF.

This rearrangement joins TRBV20-1 to TRBJ2-7. The CDR3 spans 11 residues. Germline-derived CDR1 and CDR2 are DFQATT and SNEGSKA (reference sequence). CDR3 sequence reads: CSASLAYEQYF.

The chain links TRBV7-8 to TRBJ1-5; the TRBD1 assignment by TCRdb is unverifiable without DNA. This CDR3 contains 13 residues. Per the germline V gene, CDR1 is SGHVS and CDR2 is FQNEAQ. CDR3 sequence: CASSSRDRAPQHF.

The genes are TRBV27 and TRBJ1-1. The CDR3 has 16 amino acids. Germline V gene sequence: CDR1 MNHEY, CDR2 SMNVEV (reference sequence). CDR3: CASSLLGPGADTEAFF.

The V call is TRBV4-2, the J call TRBJ1-1; TCRdb indicates TRBD1, and absent DNA this call remains unverified. This CDR3 comprises 17 residues. In germline, CDR1 is LGHNA, CDR2 YNFKEQ. CDR3 sequence reads: CASSQDIFRTVDTEAFF.

The chain couples TRBV4-2 to TRBJ2-6. The CDR3 is 16 residues long. Germline V CDR1 and CDR2: LGHNA, YNFKEQ. The CDR3 loop is CASSQDSGTGANVLTF.

The chain joins TRBV19 to TRBJ2-3; as DNA is missing, the TRBD2 call by TCRdb cannot be tested. This CDR3 has 13 amino acids. CDR1 LNHDA and CDR2 SQIVND come from the germline V gene (reference sequence). The CDR3 reads CASSIGTRDTQYF.